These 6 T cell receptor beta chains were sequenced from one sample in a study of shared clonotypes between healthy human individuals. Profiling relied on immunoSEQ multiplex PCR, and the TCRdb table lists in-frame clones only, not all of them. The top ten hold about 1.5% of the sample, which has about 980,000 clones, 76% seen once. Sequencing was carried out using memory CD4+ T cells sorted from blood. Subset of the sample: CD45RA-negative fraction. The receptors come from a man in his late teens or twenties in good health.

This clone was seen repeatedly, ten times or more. CDR3 coding DNA: TGTGCCAGCAGCTCCCAGGCGAGACAGAACTATGGCTACACCTTC. Amino acids: CASSSQARQNYGYTF. The chain is built from TRBV7-9 and TRBJ1-2; tentatively, D is TRBD1 (5 bases). The germline gives CDR1 SEHNR, CDR2 FQNEAQ (reference sequence). V was clipped by 4 bases and J by 2 bases, with 14 bases between them. CDR3 length equals 15 residues.

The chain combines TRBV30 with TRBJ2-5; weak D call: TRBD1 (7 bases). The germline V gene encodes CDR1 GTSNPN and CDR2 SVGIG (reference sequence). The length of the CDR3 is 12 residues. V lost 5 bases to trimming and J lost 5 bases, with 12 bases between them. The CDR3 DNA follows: TGTGCCTGGGCAGGGGGGACGGAGACCCAGTACTTC. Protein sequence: CAWAGGTETQYF.

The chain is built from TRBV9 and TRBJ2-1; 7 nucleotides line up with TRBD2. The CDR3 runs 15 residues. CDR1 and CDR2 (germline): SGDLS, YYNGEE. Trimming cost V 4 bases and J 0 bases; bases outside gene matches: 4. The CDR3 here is CASSLRDYSYNEQFF. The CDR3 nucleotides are TGTGCCAGCAGCCTCCGGGACTACTCCTACAATGAGCAGTTCTTC.

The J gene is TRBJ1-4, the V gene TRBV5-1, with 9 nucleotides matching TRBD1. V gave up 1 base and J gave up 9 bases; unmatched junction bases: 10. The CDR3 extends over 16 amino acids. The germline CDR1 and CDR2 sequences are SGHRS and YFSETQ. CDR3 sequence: CASSLSTGGAEKKLFF. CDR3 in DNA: TGCGCCAGCAGCTTGTCCACAGGGGGCGCGGAGAAAAAACTGTTTTTT.

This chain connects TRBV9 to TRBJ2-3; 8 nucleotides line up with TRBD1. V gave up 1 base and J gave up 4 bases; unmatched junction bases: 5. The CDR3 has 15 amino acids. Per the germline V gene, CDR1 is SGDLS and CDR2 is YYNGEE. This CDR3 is CASSVTGGRADTQYF. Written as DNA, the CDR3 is TGTGCCAGCAGCGTAACAGGGGGTAGGGCAGATACGCAGTATTTT. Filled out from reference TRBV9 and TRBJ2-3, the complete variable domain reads DSGVTQTPKHLITATGQRVTLRCSPRSGDLSVYWYQQSLDQGLQFLIQYYNGEERAKGNILERFSAQQFPDLHSELNLSSLELGDSALYFCASSVTGGRADTQYFGPGTRLTVL.

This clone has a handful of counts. For the CDR3, the DNA is TGCGCCAGCAGCTTCGAGACAGGGGCCTATGGCTACACCTTC. The encoded protein is CASSFETGAYGYTF. The chain employs TRBV5-1 and TRBJ1-2, with TRBD1 matching over 8 bases. With 2 bases clipped from V and 4 bases from J, the junction kept 4 bases outside the gene matches. CDR1 and CDR2 from the germline V gene are SGHRS and YFSETQ. CDR3 length: 14 amino acids.